The entry that follows covers one T cell receptor (beta chain) sequence. Its antigen is still unknown. This sample stems from a study of beta chain features in type 1 diabetes. On the study more broadly: Patients did not differ from healthy donors in age, gender or cell yield. Examination covered over 85,000,000 sorted cells spanning all samples.

V lost 3 bases, J lost 4 bases, and 10 bases stayed unmatched. The length of the CDR3 is 18 residues. Study-wide findings and caveats: For cells with high TCR expression, cDNA sequencing could yield over-representation. Patients showed naive, central memory and Treg TCRB repertoires that appeared more similar than those of healthy donors.

The entirety of the isolated RNA underwent reverse transcription, so expressed TCRB transcripts were sequenced. The assay was immunoSEQ multiplex PCR, and TCRdb's table has in-frame clones only and misses some. The sample consists of just over 450,000 clones, about 32% of them appearing once. The sequenced sample consisted of naive CD4+ T cells from blood. V and J are TRBV23-1 and TRBJ2-1; 12 bases fit TRBD2. TRBV23-1 is annotated as an ORF whose role is uncertain. This TCR came from a man aged 18 to 29 in good health. CDR3 in DNA: TGCGCCAGCAGTCACCCCCGACTAGCGGGAGCATCTTACAATGAGCAGTTCTTC. It yields the protein CASSHPRLAGASYNEQFF.